A single sample is the source of the 19 T cell receptor beta chains below, sequenced in a study of regulatory T cells in long-lasting Graves disease. The time point: newly diagnosed GD, antithyroid drugs for less than 3 months. After RNA was extracted from PBMCs, the TCR library was made from it. Construction of TCR beta libraries relied on iRepertoire HTBI primers and on Arm-PCR targeting CDR3 regions. TCRdb re-called the multiplex PCR reads through MiXCR, storing one row per CDR3 protein. The data show roughly 440,000 distinct CDR3 sequences, about a sixth seen once. These data were also filed under a second study, of T cells in Graves' hyperthyroidism and ophthalmopathy.

The sequencing used peripheral blood mononuclear cells (PBMCs), collected at new diagnosis, from a patient treated with antithyroid drugs. Receptors originate from a woman younger than 30 with Graves disease.

This clonotype appeared a few times. This chain links TRBV28 with TRBJ1-1; D is perhaps TRBD1 (5 bases). V was pared by 7 bases and J by 6 bases, with 12 bases between. The germline V gene encodes CDR1 MDHEN and CDR2 SYDVKM. The CDR3 is made up of 12 amino acids. Written as DNA, the CDR3 is TGTGCCAGCAAGACGCTGACAGCTGAAGCTTTCTTT. It yields the protein CASKTLTAEAFF.

This clonotype was observed a handful of times. This rearrangement joins TRBV27 to TRBJ2-5, with 9 bases matching TRBD2. V lost 5 bases, J lost 1 base, and 20 bases stayed unmatched. The length of the CDR3 is 20 residues. Germline CDR1 is MNHEY and CDR2 is SMNVEV (reference sequence). The CDR3 sequence is CASSTRAPMGTAGGQETQYF. The CDR3 DNA reads TGTGCCAGCAGTACCAGAGCACCCATGGGAACAGCGGGAGGCCAAGAGACCCAGTACTTC.

This clonotype was seen ten or more times. The V call is TRBV7-2, the J call TRBJ2-3; perhaps TRBD1 as D (6 bases). The V and J ends lost 4 bases and 6 bases respectively, with 11 bases between them. The CDR3 runs to 13 residues. Germline V gives CDR1 SGHTA, CDR2 FQGNSA. The CDR3 coding sequence is TGTGCCAGCAGCTGGGACATAGTCGATACGCAGTATTTT. Its protein product is CASSWDIVDTQYF.

This chain joins TRBV7-3 and TRBJ2-1, with D possibly TRBD2 on 6 matching bases. Germline V gives CDR1 SGHTA, CDR2 FQGTGA. Trimming removed 1 base from V and 7 bases from J, with 14 bases in between. This CDR3 is built from 15 residues. CDR3 nucleotide sequence: TGTGCCAGCAGCTTAAACTGGGGACTGGGTAATGAGCAGTTCTTC. This encodes CASSLNWGLGNEQFF.

This clonotype was seen repeatedly, ten times or more. This chain links TRBV3-1 with TRBJ2-7, with D unclear. The CDR3 covers 14 residues. Germline lookup yields CDR1 LGHDT and CDR2 YNNKEL (reference sequence). V gave up 7 bases and J gave up 5 bases, with 18 bases separating them. The CDR3: CASTPGWVSNEQYF. CDR3 bases: TGTGCCAGCACCCCCGGGTGGGTGAGCAACGAGCAGTACTTC.

The rearrangement uses TRBV7-9 and TRBJ2-7; D may be TRBD1 (6 bases). Germline-derived CDR1 and CDR2 are SEHNR and FQNEAQ (reference sequence). V was trimmed by 3 bases and J by 5 bases, leaving 14 bases between them. This CDR3 region has 14 residues. The CDR3 region has the DNA TGTGCCAGCAGCTTGCAGACAGGACCTGACGAGCAGTACTTC. It is translated as CASSLQTGPDEQYF.

Many counts were recorded for this clonotype. J is TRBJ2-7 and V is TRBV2; the D call may be TRBD1 or TRBD2 (5 bases each). V lost 7 bases and J 2 bases, leaving 27 bases between the germline ends. Germline V gene lookup returns CDR1 SNHLY and CDR2 FYNNEI. This CDR3 comprises 18 residues. CDR3: CASNLAGDPHEATYEQYF. The CDR3 DNA is TGTGCCAGCAATCTAGCCGGGGACCCCCACGAGGCGACCTACGAGCAGTACTTC.

This clonotype was observed many times. The chain carries TRBV20-1 and TRBJ2-7; 9 bases are shared with TRBD2. This CDR3 has 16 residues. Looked up from germline, CDR1 is DFQATT and CDR2 is SNEGSKA (reference sequence). Trimming took 6 bases from V and 1 from J; bases not matched to a gene: 13. DNA of the CDR3: TGCAGTGCCGATGGAAAGTTCAGCGGGAGGTCCTACGAGCAGTACTTC. Protein product: CSADGKFSGRSYEQYF.

This clonotype has just a few counts. The rearrangement uses TRBV6-2 or TRBV6-3 and TRBJ2-7; a possible D gene is TRBD2 (6 bases). Trimming shortened V by 8 bases and J by 6 bases, and 17 bases separated the two germline ends. The V gene's germline CDR1 is MNHEY and CDR2 SVGEGT. This CDR3 region has 13 residues. For the CDR3, the DNA is TGTGCCAGCCGGGACTCTAAAAGGCCCGAGCAGTACTTC. Translated: CASRDSKRPEQYF.

The gene calls are TRBV3-1 and TRBJ2-5; D may match TRBD1 or TRBD2 (5 bases each). V was shortened by 7 bases and J by 5 bases, with 20 bases between the two germline ends. Germline values: CDR1 LGHDT, CDR2 YNNKEL (reference sequence). The CDR3 sequence is 15 residues long. The CDR3, as DNA: TGTGCCAGCATTCCGGGGCCTGCCGCCCGGGAGACCCAGTACTTC. Its protein product is CASIPGPAARETQYF.

This clonotype has at least ten counts. The rearrangement links TRBV3-1 to TRBJ2-6, with 11 bases that match TRBD2. This CDR3 comprises 19 residues. Per the germline V gene, CDR1 is LGHDT and CDR2 is YNNKEL (reference sequence). V lost 0 bases to trimming and J lost 2 bases; unmatched junction nucleotides: 6. CDR3 loop: CASSQDTSGRATGANVLTF. CDR3 nucleotides: TGTGCCAGCAGCCAAGACACTAGCGGGAGAGCAACTGGGGCCAACGTCCTGACTTTC.

This clonotype was picked up many times. The chain has TRBV20-1 and TRBJ2-3; D remains ambiguous. V was clipped by 0 bases and J by 6 bases, with 13 bases between them. This CDR3 is 14 amino acids long. CDR1 is DFQATT, CDR2 SNEGSKA, per germline (reference sequence). CDR3 sequence reads: CSARELSGPDTQYF. The CDR3 DNA is TGCAGTGCTAGAGAGTTATCCGGTCCCGATACGCAGTATTTT.

V and J are TRBV9 and TRBJ2-1; D is undetermined. The germline V gene encodes CDR1 SGDLS and CDR2 YYNGEE. The germline V and J ends were trimmed by 0 bases and 4 bases, with 5 bases remaining between them. The CDR3 extends over 13 amino acids. CDR3 in DNA: TGTGCCAGCAGCGTAGAACAGTACAATGAGCAGTTCTTC. It encodes CASSVEQYNEQFF.

In its sample, this clonotype was seen many times. CDR3 coding DNA: TGCAGTGCTAGTTCCGGGACAGACTATGGCTACACCTTC. Amino acids: CSASSGTDYGYTF. The chain couples TRBV20-1 to TRBJ1-2; 7 nucleotides agree with TRBD1. The CDR3 sequence is 13 residues long. CDR1 and CDR2 (germline): DFQATT, SNEGSKA (reference sequence). J lost 3 bases, V lost 3 bases, and 4 bases had no gene match.

CDR3 loop: CSARGAMGFGNHGDEQFF. In nucleotides, the CDR3 is TGCAGTGCTAGAGGGGCCATGGGGTTTGGAAACCATGGCGATGAGCAGTTCTTC. The V call is TRBV20-1, the J call TRBJ2-1; D remains ambiguous. CDR3 size: 18 residues. The V gene lost 1 base and the J gene lost 8 bases, with 27 bases spanning the gap. Germline assignment: CDR1 DFQATT and CDR2 SNEGSKA (reference sequence).

In this sample, this clonotype turned up a few times. The chain uses TRBV6-1 and TRBJ1-2; D is unclear. CDR1 MNHNS and CDR2 SASEGT come from the germline V gene. Trimming stripped 3 bases from V and 4 bases from J, with 6 bases between. The CDR3 is made up of 12 amino acids. DNA of the CDR3: TGTGCCAGCAGTGAGGAAATCTATGGCTACACCTTC. This codes for CASSEEIYGYTF.

This clonotype was observed a few times. The rearrangement uses TRBV27 and TRBJ2-3, with unresolved D. Trimming removed 3 bases at V and 6 bases at J, with 10 bases between. The CDR3 is 13 amino acids. Per germline, CDR1 MNHEY and CDR2 SMNVEV (reference sequence). CDR3 residues: CASSFLTADTQYF. DNA for the CDR3: TGTGCCAGCAGTTTCCTTACAGCCGATACGCAGTATTTT.

This clonotype occurred many times. J is TRBJ2-1 and V is TRBV6-2 or TRBV6-3, with D tentatively TRBD1 (6 bases). Germline CDR1 and CDR2: MNHEY and SVGEGT. The CDR3 loop spans 12 amino acids. Trimming pared 4 bases from V and 10 bases from J, leaving 11 bases between. The CDR3 region is CASSLQGWEQFF. DNA for the CDR3: TGTGCCAGCAGTTTACAGGGCTGGGAGCAGTTCTTC.

This clonotype was seen many times. The V gene is TRBV11-1, the J gene TRBJ2-5; a possible D gene is TRBD1 (5 bases). The CDR3 is made up of 13 amino acids. Germline lookup yields CDR1 SGHAT and CDR2 FQDESV (reference sequence). Trimming removed 6 bases from V and 4 bases from J, with 12 bases in between. The CDR3 nucleotides read TGTGCCAGCAGTTTTGGCAGGGTAGAGACCCAGTACTTC. Protein: CASSFGRVETQYF.